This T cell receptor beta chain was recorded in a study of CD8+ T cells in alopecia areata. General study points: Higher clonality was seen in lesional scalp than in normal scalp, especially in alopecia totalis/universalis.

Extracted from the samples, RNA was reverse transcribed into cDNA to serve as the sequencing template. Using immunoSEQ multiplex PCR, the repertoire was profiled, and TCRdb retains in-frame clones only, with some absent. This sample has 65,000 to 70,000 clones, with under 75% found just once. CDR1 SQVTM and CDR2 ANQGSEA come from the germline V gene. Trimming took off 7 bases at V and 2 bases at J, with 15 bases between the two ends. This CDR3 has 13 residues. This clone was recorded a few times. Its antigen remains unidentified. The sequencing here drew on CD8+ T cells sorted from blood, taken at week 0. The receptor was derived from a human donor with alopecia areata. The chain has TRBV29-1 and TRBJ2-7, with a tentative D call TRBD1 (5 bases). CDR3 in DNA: TGCAGCGCCCAGGGTGGGGTCACCTACGAGCAGTACTTC. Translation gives CSAQGGVTYEQYF.